Below, 12 T cell receptor beta chains from the same sample are listed, as sequenced in a study of CD8+ T cells in alopecia areata. The sequencing template was cDNA reverse transcribed from extracted RNA. Libraries were prepared by immunoSEQ multiplex PCR; TCRdb keeps only in-frame clonotypes and omits some of them. The table records 110,000 to 150,000 clones, approximately 50% of them present only once. Here the sequenced sample was CD4+ T cells sorted from blood, taken at week 0. These receptors all come from a human donor with alopecia areata.

This clone was seen more than once but under ten times. V is TRBV9 and J is TRBJ2-5, with D maybe TRBD2 (6 bases). This CDR3 region has 15 residues. CDR1 SGDLS and CDR2 YYNGEE come from the germline V gene. Trimming removed 0 bases from V and 4 bases from J, with 13 bases in between. CDR3 region: CASSVAGAGRETQYF. CDR3 DNA sequence: TGTGCCAGCAGCGTAGCCGGGGCGGGAAGAGAGACCCAGTACTTC.

The chain is built from TRBV6-1 and TRBJ1-1; D gene uncertain. Germline CDR1 MNHNS, CDR2 SASEGT. The CDR3 covers 13 residues. The V and J ends lost 8 bases and 4 bases respectively, with 14 bases between them. The CDR3 region is CASENGVRTEAFF. The CDR3 nucleotides are TGTGCCAGCGAGAACGGTGTTCGCACTGAAGCTTTCTTT.

This clone has a count of ten or more. The chain employs TRBV4-1 and TRBJ2-2; 9 bases line up with TRBD2. The CDR3 spans 16 residues. V was pared by 7 bases and J by 8 bases, with 14 bases of the junction left unmatched. Germline V gene lookup returns CDR1 MGHRA and CDR2 YSYEKL. The CDR3 spells CASIPRGRAEPGELFF. For the CDR3, the DNA is TGCGCCAGCATCCCCCGCGGGAGGGCTGAACCGGGGGAGCTGTTTTTT.

This rearrangement joins TRBV4-1 to TRBJ2-5, with D hard to call. The ends were cut back, 0 bases at V and 4 bases at J, with 9 bases in the middle. This CDR3 region has 14 residues. CDR1 and CDR2 (germline): MGHRA, YSYEKL. The CDR3 loop reads CASSQDQVRETQYF. CDR3 coding DNA: TGCGCCAGCAGCCAAGATCAGGTGCGAGAGACCCAGTACTTC.

This clone was seen a few times. J is TRBJ1-1 and V is TRBV30, with D possibly being TRBD1 (5 bases). V was cut by 5 bases and J by 3 bases, with 10 bases left in between. CDR3 length equals 12 residues. Germline V lookup: CDR1 GTSNPN, CDR2 SVGIG (reference sequence). The CDR3 region is CAWDRGDTEAFF. The CDR3 DNA sequence: TGTGCCTGGGACAGAGGTGACACTGAAGCTTTCTTT.

The V gene is TRBV7-9, the J gene TRBJ2-1; TRBD2 matches at 12 bases. The CDR3 is 15 residues long. Germline loops: CDR1 SEHNR, CDR2 FQNEAQ (reference sequence). V trimming: 3 bases; J trimming: 6 bases; junction bases outside the gene matches: 3. For the CDR3, the DNA is TGTGCCAGCAGCTTGGCTAGCGGGAGGGCCAATGAGCAGTTCTTC. Translated: CASSLASGRANEQFF.

This clone was seen only a few times. V and J are TRBV2 and TRBJ2-3; 9 bases match TRBD2. CDR3 length: 13 amino acids. In germline, CDR1 is SNHLY, CDR2 FYNNEI. V shed 5 bases, J shed 6 bases, and the junction held 3 bases outside the gene matches. CDR3 sequence (DNA): TGTGCCAGCAGTCCTACTAGCGGGGATACGCAGTATTTT. It codes for CASSPTSGDTQYF. The whole variable domain, remainder taken from reference TRBV2 and TRBJ2-3, is EPEVTQTPSHQVTQMGQEVILRCVPISNHLYFYWYRQILGQKVEFLVSFYNNEISEKSEIFDDQFSVERPDGSNFTLKIRSTKLEDSAMYFCASSPTSGDTQYFGPGTRLTVL.

This rearrangement joins TRBV29-1 to TRBJ2-1; 10 bases agree with TRBD2. The germline gives CDR1 SQVTM, CDR2 ANQGSEA. The V segment lost 6 bases and the J segment 5 bases; nucleotides outside the gene matches: 10. The CDR3 contains 15 residues. CDR3: CSVTLAGGSDNEQFF. The CDR3 nucleotides read TGCAGCGTGACATTAGCGGGGGGTTCGGACAATGAGCAGTTCTTC.

The chain carries TRBV19 and TRBJ1-5; maybe TRBD1 (6 bases). CDR1 LNHDA and CDR2 SQIVND come from the germline V gene (reference sequence). V was clipped by 5 bases and J by 4 bases, with 12 bases between them. The CDR3 covers 14 residues. CDR3 in amino acids: CASSPGHRNQPQHF. For the CDR3, the DNA is TGTGCCAGTAGTCCGGGACATCGGAATCAGCCCCAGCATTTT. Based on the CDR3 plus reference TRBV19 and TRBJ1-5, the full variable domain is DGGITQSPKYLFRKEGQNVTLSCEQNLNHDAMYWYRQDPGQGLRLIYYSQIVNDFQKGDIAEGYSVSREKKESFPLTVTSAQKNPTAFYLCASSPGHRNQPQHFGDGTRLSIL.

The genes are TRBV7-9 and TRBJ2-2; 9 nucleotides align to TRBD1. V lost 5 bases to trimming and J lost 6 bases; unmatched junction nucleotides: 13. There are 17 residues in the CDR3. Germline loops: CDR1 SEHNR, CDR2 FQNEAQ (reference sequence). CDR3 nucleotide sequence: TGTGCCAGCAGCCCCCCTCGGGACAGGGAGCAGGCCGGGGAGCTGTTTTTT. This codes for CASSPPRDREQAGELFF.

The CDR3 sequence: CATEQGLQETQYF. The CDR3, as DNA: TGTGCCACCGAACAGGGCCTACAAGAGACCCAGTACTTC. The chain uses TRBV10-3 and TRBJ2-5; D possibly corresponds to TRBD1 (6 bases). The CDR3 extends over 13 amino acids. Trimming removed 10 bases from V and 2 bases from J, with 14 bases in between. The germline V gene has CDR1 ENHRY and CDR2 SYGVKD.

This chain uses TRBV10-3 with TRBJ1-1; 10 bases line up with TRBD1. The CDR3 covers 15 residues. The ends lost 10 bases at V and 4 bases at J; junction bases unmatched: 12. The germline V gene encodes CDR1 ENHRY and CDR2 SYGVKD. The CDR3 loop reads CATGPGQGRGTEAFF. DNA of the CDR3: TGTGCCACCGGACCGGGACAGGGGCGAGGCACTGAAGCTTTCTTT.